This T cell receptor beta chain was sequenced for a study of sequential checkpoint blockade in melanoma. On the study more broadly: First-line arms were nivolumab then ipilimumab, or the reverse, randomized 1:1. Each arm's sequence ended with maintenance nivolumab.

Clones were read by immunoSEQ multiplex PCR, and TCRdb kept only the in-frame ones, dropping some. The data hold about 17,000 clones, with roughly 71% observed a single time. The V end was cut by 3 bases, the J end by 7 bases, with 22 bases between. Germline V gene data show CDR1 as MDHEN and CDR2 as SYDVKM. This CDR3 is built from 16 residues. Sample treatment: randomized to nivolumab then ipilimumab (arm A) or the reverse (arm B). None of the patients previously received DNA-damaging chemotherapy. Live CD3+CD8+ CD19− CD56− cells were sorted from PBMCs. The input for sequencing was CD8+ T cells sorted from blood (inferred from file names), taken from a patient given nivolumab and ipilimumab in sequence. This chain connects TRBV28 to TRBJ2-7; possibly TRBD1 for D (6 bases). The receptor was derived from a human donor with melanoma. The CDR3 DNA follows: TGTGCCAGCAGTTTTCCCCTACGGGACAACCCCTTGGAGCAGTACTTC. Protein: CASSFPLRDNPLEQYF.